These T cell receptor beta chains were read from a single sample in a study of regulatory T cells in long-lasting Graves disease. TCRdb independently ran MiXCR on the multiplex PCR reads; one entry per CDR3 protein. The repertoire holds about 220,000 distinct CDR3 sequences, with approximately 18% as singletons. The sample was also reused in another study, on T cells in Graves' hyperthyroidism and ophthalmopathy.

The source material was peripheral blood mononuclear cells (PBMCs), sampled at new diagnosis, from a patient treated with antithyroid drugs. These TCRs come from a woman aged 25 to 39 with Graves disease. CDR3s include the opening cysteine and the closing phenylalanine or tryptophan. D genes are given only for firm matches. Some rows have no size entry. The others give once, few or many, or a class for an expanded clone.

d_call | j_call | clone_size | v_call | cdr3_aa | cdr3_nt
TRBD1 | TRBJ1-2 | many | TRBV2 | CASSLTGRQGHGYTF | TGTGCCAGCAGTCTTACGGGTCGACAGGGCCATGGCTACACCTTC
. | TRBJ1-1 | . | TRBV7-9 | CASSLRCNTEAFF | TGTGCCAGCAGCCTCCGGTGTAACACTGAAGCTTTCTTT
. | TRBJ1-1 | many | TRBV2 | CASSEALQNTEAFF | TGTGCCAGCAGTGAAGCCCTACAGAACACTGAAGCTTTCTTT
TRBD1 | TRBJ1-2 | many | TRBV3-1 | CASRRQGAYGYTF | TGTGCCAGCAGGCGACAGGGAGCCTATGGCTACACCTTC
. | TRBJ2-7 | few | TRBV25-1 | CASSPDRGNEQYF | TGTGCCAGCAGTCCGGACCGGGGGAACGAGCAGTACTTC
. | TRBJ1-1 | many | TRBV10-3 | CAIRGPGGTNTEAFF | TGTGCCATCAGAGGACCGGGTGGGACGAACACTGAAGCTTTCTTT
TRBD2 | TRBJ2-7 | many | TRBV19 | CASSSDGTSGSYEQYF | TGTGCCAGTAGTTCCGATGGGACTAGCGGATCCTACGAGCAGTACTTC
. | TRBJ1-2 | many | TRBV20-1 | CSAREDRAGNYGYTF | TGCAGTGCTAGAGAAGATCGGGCAGGGAACTATGGCTACACCTTC
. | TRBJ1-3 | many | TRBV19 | CASSISGGSGNTIYF | TGTGCCAGTAGTATCAGTGGCGGATCTGGAAACACCATATATTTT
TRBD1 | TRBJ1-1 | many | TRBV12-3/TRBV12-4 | CASSSYRGATEAFF | TGTGCCAGCAGTTCTTACAGGGGGGCCACTGAAGCTTTCTTT
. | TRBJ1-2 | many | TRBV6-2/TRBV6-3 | CASTSTRPGYTF | TGTGCCAGCACCTCGACCCGGCCTGGCTACACCTTC
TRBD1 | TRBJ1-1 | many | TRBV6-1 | CASSTGVSEAFF | TGTGCCAGCAGTACAGGGGTTTCCGAAGCTTTCTTT
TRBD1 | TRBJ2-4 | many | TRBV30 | CAWSPGTGRNIQYF | TGTGCCTGGAGCCCCGGGACAGGACGAAACATTCAGTACTTC
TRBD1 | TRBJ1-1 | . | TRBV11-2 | CASSRPGQRSTEAFF | TGTGCCAGCAGCCGCCCGGGACAGCGAAGCACTGAAGCTTTCTTT
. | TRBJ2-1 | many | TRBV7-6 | CASSLGGDTYNEQFF | TGTGCCAGCAGCTTAGGAGGGGACACCTACAATGAGCAGTTCTTC
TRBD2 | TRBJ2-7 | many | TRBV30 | CAWSLAGGYEQYF | TGTGCCTGGAGCCTAGCGGGAGGGTACGAGCAGTACTTC
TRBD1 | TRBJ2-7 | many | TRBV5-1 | CASSLEGAISYEQYF | TGCGCCAGCAGCTTGGAGGGGGCAATCTCCTACGAGCAGTACTTC
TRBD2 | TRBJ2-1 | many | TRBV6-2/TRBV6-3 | CASSHQRGGGNEQFF | TGTGCCAGCTCCCATCAGCGGGGGGGTGGAAATGAGCAGTTCTTC
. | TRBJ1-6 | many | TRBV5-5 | CASADDKWVDSPLHF | TGTGCCAGCGCCGATGACAAATGGGTAGATTCACCCCTCCACTTT
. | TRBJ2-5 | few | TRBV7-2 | CRRNREETQYF | TGTCGGCGAAACAGGGAAGAGACCCAGTACTTC
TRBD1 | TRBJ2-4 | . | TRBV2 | CASRGTGQGILTKNIQYF | TGTGCCAGCAGAGGTACGGGACAGGGAATTTTAACCAAAAACATTCAGTACTTC
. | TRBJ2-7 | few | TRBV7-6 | CASSFEAGEGDEQYF | TGTGCCAGCAGCTTCGAAGCAGGGGAAGGGGACGAGCAGTACTTC
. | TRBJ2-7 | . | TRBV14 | CASSRQGEIFEQYF | TGTGCCAGCAGCCGGCAAGGGGAAATCTTCGAGCAGTACTTC
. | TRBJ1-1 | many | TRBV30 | CAWTRQDYTEAFF | TGTGCCTGGACCCGACAGGATTACACTGAAGCTTTCTTT
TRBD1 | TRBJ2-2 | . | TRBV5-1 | CASSPAGQVGWELFF | TGCGCCAGCAGCCCCGCGGGACAGGTGGGGTGGGAGCTGTTTTTT
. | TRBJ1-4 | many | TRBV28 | CASSEQGYNEKLFF | TGTGCCAGCAGTGAACAGGGCTATAATGAAAAACTGTTTTTT
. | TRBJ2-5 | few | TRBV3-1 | CASSQQQGQETQYF | TGTGCCAGCAGCCAACAACAGGGCCAAGAGACCCAGTACTTC
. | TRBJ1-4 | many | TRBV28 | CASSGLQGRFNEKLFF | TGTGCCAGCAGTGGACTTCAGGGACGGTTTAATGAAAAACTGTTTTTT
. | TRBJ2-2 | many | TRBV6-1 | CASSDLPSGGRTGELFF | TGTGCCAGCAGTGACCTACCAAGTGGGGGGCGCACCGGGGAGCTGTTTTTT
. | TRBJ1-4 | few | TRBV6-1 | CASSEAGTATNEKLFF | TGTGCCAGCAGTGAAGCCGGTACGGCAACTAATGAAAAACTGTTTTTT
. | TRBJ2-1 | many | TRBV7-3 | CASSFGADNEQFF | TGTGCCAGCAGCTTTGGAGCGGACAATGAGCAGTTCTTC
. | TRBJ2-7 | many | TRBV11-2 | CASSLVRQYDEQYF | TGTGCCAGCAGCTTAGTCAGACAGTACGACGAGCAGTACTTC
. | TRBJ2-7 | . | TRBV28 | CASSRPGGGQYF | TGTGCCAGCAGCCGGCCGGGTGGGGGGCAGTACTTC
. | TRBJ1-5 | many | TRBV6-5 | CASSYGETPDVQPQHF | TGTGCCAGCAGTTACGGTGAGACACCGGACGTTCAGCCCCAGCATTTT
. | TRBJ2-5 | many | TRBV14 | CASSQQGWYQETQYF | TGTGCCAGCAGCCAACAGGGGTGGTACCAAGAGACCCAGTACTTC
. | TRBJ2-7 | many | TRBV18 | CASSRTLEGYEQYF | TGTGCCAGCTCACGTACATTGGAAGGGTACGAGCAGTACTTC
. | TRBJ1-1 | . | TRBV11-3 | CASSLVAPQNTEAFF | TGTGCCAGCAGCTTAGTGGCGCCCCAGAACACTGAAGCTTTCTTT
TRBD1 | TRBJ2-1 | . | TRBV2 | CASSEVGTDYDEQFF | TGTGCCAGCAGTGAAGTCGGGACAGACTACGATGAGCAGTTCTTC
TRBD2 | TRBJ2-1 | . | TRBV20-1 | CSAPDTSGATYNEQFF | TGCAGTGCCCCAGACACTAGCGGGGCGACCTACAATGAGCAGTTCTTC
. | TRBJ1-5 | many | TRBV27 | CASSLEGWNQPQHF | TGTGCCAGCAGTTTGGAGGGTTGGAATCAGCCCCAGCATTTT
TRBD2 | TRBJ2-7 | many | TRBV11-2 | CASSLVRGERAEQYF | TGTGCCAGCAGCTTAGTGCGGGGGGAAAGGGCCGAGCAGTACTTC
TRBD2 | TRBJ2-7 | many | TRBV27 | CASSTAGTSPEQYF | TGTGCCAGCAGTACCGCCGGGACTAGTCCCGAGCAGTACTTC
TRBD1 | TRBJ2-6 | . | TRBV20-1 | CSATGAPRSGANVLTF | TGCAGTGCCACAGGGGCCCCCCGCTCTGGGGCCAACGTCCTGACTTTC
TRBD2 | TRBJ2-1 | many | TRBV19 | CASKGLAGGYNEQFF | TGTGCCAGTAAGGGGCTAGCGGGGGGTTACAATGAGCAGTTCTTC
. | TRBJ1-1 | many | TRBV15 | CATREGGFAFF | TGTGCCACCAGGGAGGGAGGGTTCGCTTTCTTT
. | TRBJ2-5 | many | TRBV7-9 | CASSSGAVQETQYF | TGTGCCAGCAGCTCCGGGGCCGTCCAAGAGACCCAGTACTTC
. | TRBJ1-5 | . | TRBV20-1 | CSARAMGRTDQPQHF | TGCAGTGCTAGGGCCATGGGGAGGACAGATCAGCCCCAGCATTTT
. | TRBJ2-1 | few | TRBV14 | CASSDRSSYNEQFF | TGTGCCAGCAGCGATAGAAGCTCCTACAATGAGCAGTTCTTC
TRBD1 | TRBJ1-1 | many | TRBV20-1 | CSASAGTGLNTEAFF | TGCAGTGCTAGTGCAGGGACAGGTTTGAACACTGAAGCTTTCTTT
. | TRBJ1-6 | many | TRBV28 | CASSLGGGVNSPLHF | TGTGCCAGCAGTTTAGGAGGGGGGGTCAACTCACCCCTCCACTTT
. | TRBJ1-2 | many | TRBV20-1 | CSALSGAYGYTF | TGCAGTGCCTTAAGCGGGGCCTATGGCTACACCTTC